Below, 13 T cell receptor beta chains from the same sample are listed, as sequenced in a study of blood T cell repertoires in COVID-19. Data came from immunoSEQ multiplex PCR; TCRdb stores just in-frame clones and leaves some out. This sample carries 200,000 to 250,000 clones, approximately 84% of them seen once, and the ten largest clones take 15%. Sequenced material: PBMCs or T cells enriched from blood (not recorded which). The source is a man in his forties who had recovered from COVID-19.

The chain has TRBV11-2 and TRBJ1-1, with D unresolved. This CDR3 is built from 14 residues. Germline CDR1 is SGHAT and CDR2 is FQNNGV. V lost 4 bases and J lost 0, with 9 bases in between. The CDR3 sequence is CASSSGFMNTEAFF. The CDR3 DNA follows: TGTGCCAGCAGCTCGGGATTCATGAACACTGAAGCTTTCTTT.

CDR3 nucleotides: TGTGCCAGCGGACAGACTACCACTGAAGCTTTCTTT. It is translated as CASGQTTTEAFF. J is TRBJ1-1 and V is TRBV2; D might be TRBD1 (6 bases). Per the germline V gene, CDR1 is SNHLY and CDR2 is FYNNEI. CDR3 length: 12 residues. The V end lost 8 bases, the J end lost 4 bases, and 11 bases lay between the germline ends. Together with reference TRBV2 and TRBJ1-1, the CDR3 gives the full variable domain: EPEVTQTPSHQVTQMGQEVILRCVPISNHLYFYWYRQILGQKVEFLVSFYNNEISEKSEIFDDQFSVERPDGSNFTLKIRSTKLEDSAMYFCASGQTTTEAFFGQGTRLTVV.

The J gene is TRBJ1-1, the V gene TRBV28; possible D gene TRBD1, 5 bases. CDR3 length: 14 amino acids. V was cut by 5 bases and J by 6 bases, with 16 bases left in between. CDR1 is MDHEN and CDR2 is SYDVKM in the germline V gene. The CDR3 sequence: CASSPPSRAAEAFF. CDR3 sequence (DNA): TGTGCCAGCAGTCCCCCGTCCAGGGCAGCTGAAGCTTTCTTT. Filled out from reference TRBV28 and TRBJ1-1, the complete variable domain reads DVKVTQSSRYLVKRTGEKVFLECVQDMDHENMFWYRQDPGLGLRLIYFSYDVKMKEKGDIPEGYSVSREKKERFSLILESASTNQTSMYLCASSPPSRAAEAFFGQGTRLTVV.

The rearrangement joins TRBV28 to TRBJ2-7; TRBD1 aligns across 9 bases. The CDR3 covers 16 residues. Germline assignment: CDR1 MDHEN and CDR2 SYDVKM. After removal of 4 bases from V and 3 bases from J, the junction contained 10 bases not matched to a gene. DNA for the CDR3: TGTGCCAGCAGTTCAAGACAGGGGGGAACCTTCTACGAGCAGTACTTC. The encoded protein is CASSSRQGGTFYEQYF.

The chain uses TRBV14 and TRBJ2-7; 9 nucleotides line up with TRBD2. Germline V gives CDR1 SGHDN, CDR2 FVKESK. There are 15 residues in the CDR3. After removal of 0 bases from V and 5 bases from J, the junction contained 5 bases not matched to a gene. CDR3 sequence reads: CASSQDRVAGDEQYF. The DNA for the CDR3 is TGTGCCAGCAGCCAAGATCGGGTAGCGGGAGACGAGCAGTACTTC.

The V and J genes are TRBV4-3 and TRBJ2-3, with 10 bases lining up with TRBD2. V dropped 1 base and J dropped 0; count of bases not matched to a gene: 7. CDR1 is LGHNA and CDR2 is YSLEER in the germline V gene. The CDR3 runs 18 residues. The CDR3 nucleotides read TGCGCCAGCAGCCAAGGATGGACTAGCGGAGAAAGCACAGATACGCAGTATTTT. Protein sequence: CASSQGWTSGESTDTQYF.

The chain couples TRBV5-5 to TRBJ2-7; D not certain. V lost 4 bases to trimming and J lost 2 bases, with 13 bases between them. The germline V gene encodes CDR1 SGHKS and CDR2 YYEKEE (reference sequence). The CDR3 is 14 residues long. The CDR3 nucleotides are TGTGCCAGCAGCCCCGACATGTATCCCTACGAGCAGTACTTC. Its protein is CASSPDMYPYEQYF. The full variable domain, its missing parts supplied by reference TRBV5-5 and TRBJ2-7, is DAGVTQSPTHLIKTRGQQVTLRCSPISGHKSVSWYQQVLGQGPQFIFQYYEKEERGRGNFPDRFSARQFPNYSSELNVNALLLGDSALYLCASSPDMYPYEQYFGPGTRLTVT.

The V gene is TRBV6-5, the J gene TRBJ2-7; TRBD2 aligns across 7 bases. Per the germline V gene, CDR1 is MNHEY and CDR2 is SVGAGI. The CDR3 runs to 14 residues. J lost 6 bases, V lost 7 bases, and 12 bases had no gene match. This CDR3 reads CASNRGGGVFEQYF. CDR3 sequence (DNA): TGTGCCAGCAATAGGGGCGGGGGAGTGTTCGAGCAGTACTTC.

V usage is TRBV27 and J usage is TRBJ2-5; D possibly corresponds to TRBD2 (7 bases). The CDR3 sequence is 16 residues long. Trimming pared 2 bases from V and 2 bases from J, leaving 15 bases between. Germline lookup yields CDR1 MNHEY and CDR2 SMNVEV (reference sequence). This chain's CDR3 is CASSLKGGRRQETQYF. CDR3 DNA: TGTGCCAGCAGTTTAAAGGGGGGGCGTAGGCAAGAGACCCAGTACTTC.

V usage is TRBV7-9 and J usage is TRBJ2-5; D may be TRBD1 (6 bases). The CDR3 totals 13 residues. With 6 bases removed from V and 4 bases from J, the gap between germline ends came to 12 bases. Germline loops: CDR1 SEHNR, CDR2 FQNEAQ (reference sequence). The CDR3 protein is CASSRGQLETQYF. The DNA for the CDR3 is TGTGCCAGCAGTCGAGGACAGTTAGAGACCCAGTACTTC.

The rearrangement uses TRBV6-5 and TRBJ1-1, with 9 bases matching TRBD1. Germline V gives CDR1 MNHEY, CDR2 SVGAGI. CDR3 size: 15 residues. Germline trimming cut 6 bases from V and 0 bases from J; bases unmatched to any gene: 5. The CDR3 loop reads CASRDRDRVNTEAFF. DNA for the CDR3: TGTGCCAGCAGGGACCGGGACAGGGTGAACACTGAAGCTTTCTTT.

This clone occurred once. CDR3 sequence (DNA): TGTGCCAGCAGCACCGGGACTAGCGGCTCCGGGGAGCTGTTTTTT. Residues: CASSTGTSGSGELFF. This chain links TRBV7-9 with TRBJ2-2, with 11 bases lining up with TRBD2. Germline lookup yields CDR1 SEHNR and CDR2 FQNEAQ (reference sequence). The CDR3 covers 15 residues. The J segment lost 6 bases and the V segment lost 5 bases, leaving 5 bases of the junction unmatched.

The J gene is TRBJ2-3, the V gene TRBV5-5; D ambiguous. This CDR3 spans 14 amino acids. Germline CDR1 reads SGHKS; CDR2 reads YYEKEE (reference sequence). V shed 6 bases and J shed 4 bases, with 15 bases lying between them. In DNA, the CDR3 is TGTGCCAGCACCCAGGATGGGTCGGCAGATACGCAGTATTTT. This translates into CASTQDGSADTQYF.